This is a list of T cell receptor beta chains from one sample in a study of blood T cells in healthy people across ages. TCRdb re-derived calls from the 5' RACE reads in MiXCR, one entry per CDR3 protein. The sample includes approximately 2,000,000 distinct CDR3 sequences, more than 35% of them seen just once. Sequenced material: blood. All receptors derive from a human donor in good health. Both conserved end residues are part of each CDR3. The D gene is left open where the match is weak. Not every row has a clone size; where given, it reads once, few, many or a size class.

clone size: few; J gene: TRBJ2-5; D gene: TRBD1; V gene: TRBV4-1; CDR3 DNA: TGCGCCAGCAGCCAAGATCGGGGACAGGAGCAAGAGACCCAGTACTTC; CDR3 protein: CASSQDRGQEQETQYF
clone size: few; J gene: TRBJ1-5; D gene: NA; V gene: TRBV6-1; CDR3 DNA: TGTGCCAGCAGTGAAGCGAGTGAGGGTCAGCCCCAGCATTTT; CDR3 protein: CASSEASEGQPQHF
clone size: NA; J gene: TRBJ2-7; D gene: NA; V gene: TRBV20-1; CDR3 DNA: TGCAGTGCTAGAGATTGGCGCGAATCCTACAATGAGCAGTACTTC; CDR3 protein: CSARDWRESYNEQYF
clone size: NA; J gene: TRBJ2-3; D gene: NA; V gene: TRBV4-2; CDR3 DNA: TGTGCCAGCAGCCAAGCTGAGGGATCCACAGATACGCAGTATTTT; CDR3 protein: CASSQAEGSTDTQYF
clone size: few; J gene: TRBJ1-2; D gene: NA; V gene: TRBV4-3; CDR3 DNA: TGCGCCAGCAGCCAAGATAGGAGGCCCAATGGAGGCTACACCTTC; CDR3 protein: CASSQDRRPNGGYTF
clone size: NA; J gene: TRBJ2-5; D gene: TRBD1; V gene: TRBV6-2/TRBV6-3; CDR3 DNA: TGTGCCAGCAGGGGACAGGGGACGATGGCGACCCAGTACTTC; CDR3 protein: CASRGQGTMATQYF
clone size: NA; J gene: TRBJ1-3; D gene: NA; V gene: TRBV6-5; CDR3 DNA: TGTGCCAGCAGTTACTCCGTCTCCGGAAACACCATATATTTT; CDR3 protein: CASSYSVSGNTIYF
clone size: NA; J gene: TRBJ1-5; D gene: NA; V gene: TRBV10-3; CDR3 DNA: TGTGCCATCAGTGTGGCCTCGGGCAATCAGCCCCAGCATTTT; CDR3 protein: CAISVASGNQPQHF
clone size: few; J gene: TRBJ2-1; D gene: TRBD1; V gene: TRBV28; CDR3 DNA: TGTGCCAGCAGTGGGATCGGACAGGGCTCCTACAATGAGCAGTTCTTC; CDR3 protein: CASSGIGQGSYNEQFF
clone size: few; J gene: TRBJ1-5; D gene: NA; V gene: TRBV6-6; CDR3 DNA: TGTGCCAGCAGTTACCACTCTTCCAATCAGCCCCAGCATTTT; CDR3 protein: CASSYHSSNQPQHF
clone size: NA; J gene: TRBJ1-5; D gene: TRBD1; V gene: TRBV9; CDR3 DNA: TGTGCCAGCAGCGTAGGGACAGGGGGAGGTCAGCCCCAGCATTTT; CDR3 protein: CASSVGTGGGQPQHF
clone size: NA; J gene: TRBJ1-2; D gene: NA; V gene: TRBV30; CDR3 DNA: TGTGCCTGGAGTCTCGGGATTAACTATGGCTACACCTTC; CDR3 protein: CAWSLGINYGYTF
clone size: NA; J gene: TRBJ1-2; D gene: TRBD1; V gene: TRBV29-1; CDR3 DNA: TGCAGCGCCGAGACAGGGAATAACTATGGCTACACCTTC; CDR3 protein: CSAETGNNYGYTF
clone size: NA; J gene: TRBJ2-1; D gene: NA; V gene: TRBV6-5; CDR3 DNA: TGTGCCAGCAGTTCCCATTTTACAGGGAGCTCCTACAATGAGCAGTTCTTC; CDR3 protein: CASSSHFTGSSYNEQFF
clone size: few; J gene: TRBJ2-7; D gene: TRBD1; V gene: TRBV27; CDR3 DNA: TGTGCCAGCAGGATGACAGGGAAGTACGAGCAGTACTTC; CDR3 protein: CASRMTGKYEQYF
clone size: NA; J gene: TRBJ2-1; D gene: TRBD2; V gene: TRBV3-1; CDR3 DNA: TGTGCCAGCAGCCAAACATGGGCGGGGGTGGATGAGCAGTTCTTC; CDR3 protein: CASSQTWAGVDEQFF
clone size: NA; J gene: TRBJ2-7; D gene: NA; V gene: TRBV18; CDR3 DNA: TGTGCCAGCTCACAAAACAGGGCCAACTCCCACGAGCAGTACTTC; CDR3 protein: CASSQNRANSHEQYF
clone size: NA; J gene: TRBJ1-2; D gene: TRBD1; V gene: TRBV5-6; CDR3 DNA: TGTGCCAGCAGCGATGACAGGGGAGGGTTCTATGGCTACACCTTC; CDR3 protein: CASSDDRGGFYGYTF
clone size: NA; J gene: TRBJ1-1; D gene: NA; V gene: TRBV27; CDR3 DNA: TGTGCCAGCAGAGGGTCCCCCCGTAGAGACACTGAAGCTTTCTTT; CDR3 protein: CASRGSPRRDTEAFF
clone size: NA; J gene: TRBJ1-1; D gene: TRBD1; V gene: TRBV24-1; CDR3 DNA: TGTGCCACCAGTGACCCCCGGACAGGGGTAGGTGAAGCTTTCTTT; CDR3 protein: CATSDPRTGVGEAFF
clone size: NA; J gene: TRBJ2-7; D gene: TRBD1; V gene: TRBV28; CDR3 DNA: TGTGCCAGCAGACCTTTGCTCCGGGACAGTACCTACGAGCAGTACTTC; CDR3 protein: CASRPLLRDSTYEQYF
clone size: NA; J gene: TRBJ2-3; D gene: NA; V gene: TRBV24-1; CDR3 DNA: TGTGCCACCAGTGGGAAGGCTTCAGGGGTCAACACAGATACGCAGTATTTT; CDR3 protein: CATSGKASGVNTDTQYF
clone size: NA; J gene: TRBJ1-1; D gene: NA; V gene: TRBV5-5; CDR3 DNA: TGTGCCAGCAGCTTTTTTGCAGTTATGAACACTGAAGCTTTCTTT; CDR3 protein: CASSFFAVMNTEAFF
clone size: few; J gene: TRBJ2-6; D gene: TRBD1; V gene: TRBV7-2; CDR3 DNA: TGTGCCAGCAGCCTAAGACAGGGAATCTCTGGGGCCAACGTCCTGACTTTC; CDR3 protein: CASSLRQGISGANVLTF
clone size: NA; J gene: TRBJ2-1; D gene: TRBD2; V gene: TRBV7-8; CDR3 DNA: TGTGCCAGCAGCCACCAAATGACTAGCGGGGGGTACAATGAGCAGTTCTTC; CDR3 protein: CASSHQMTSGGYNEQFF
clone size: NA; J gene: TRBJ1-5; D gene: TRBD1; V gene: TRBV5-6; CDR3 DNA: TGTGCCAGCAGCCGGGACAGGCGGCAGCCCCAGCATTTT; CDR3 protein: CASSRDRRQPQHF
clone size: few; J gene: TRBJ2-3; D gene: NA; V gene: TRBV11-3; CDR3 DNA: TGTGCCAGCAGCTTCGTGGACTCCTATACGCAGTATTTT; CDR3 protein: CASSFVDSYTQYF
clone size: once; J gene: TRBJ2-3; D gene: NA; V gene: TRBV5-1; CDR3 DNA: TGCGCCAGCAGCTTGGGTTACGAGGCTAGCACAGATACGCAGTATTTT; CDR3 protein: CASSLGYEASTDTQYF
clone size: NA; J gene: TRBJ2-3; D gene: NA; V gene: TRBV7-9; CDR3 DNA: TGTGCCAGCAGTGGCTCGAAGGGCGCGGGCACAGATACGCAGTATTTT; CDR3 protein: CASSGSKGAGTDTQYF
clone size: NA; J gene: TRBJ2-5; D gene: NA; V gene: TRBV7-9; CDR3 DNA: TGTGCCAGCAGCATAACAGGCTACAATGAGCAGTACTTC; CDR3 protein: CASSITGYNEQYF
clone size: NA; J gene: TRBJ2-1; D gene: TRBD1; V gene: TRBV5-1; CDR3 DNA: TGCGCCAGCAGCTTGGGGGACAGGGCCTACAATGAGCAGTTCTTC; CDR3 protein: CASSLGDRAYNEQFF
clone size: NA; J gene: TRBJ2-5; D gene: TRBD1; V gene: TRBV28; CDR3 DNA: TGTGCCAGCAGTTTCTCACAGGGGGCAATCGAGACCCAGTACTTC; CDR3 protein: CASSFSQGAIETQYF
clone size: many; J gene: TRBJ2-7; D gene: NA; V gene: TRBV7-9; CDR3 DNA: TGTGCCAGCAGCTTAGACTGGTACGAGCAGTACTTC; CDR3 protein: CASSLDWYEQYF
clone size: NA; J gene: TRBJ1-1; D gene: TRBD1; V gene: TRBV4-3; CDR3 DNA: TGCGCCAGCAGCCATGATAAGGACAGGGGAGCTTTCTTT; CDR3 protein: CASSHDKDRGAFF
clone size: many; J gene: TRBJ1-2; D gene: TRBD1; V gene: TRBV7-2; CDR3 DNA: TGTGCCAGCAGCCTGTGGACAGGGGATGGCTACACCTTC; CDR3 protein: CASSLWTGDGYTF
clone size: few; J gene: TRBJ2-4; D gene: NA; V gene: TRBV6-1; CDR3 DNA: TGTGCCAGCAGTAAGACAGACAGCAAAAACATTCAGTACTTC; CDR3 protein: CASSKTDSKNIQYF
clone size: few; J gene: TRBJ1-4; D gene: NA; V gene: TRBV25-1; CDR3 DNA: TGTGCCAGCAGTGTGGGGGGGCAGGAGGAAAAACTGTTTTTT; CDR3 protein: CASSVGGQEEKLFF
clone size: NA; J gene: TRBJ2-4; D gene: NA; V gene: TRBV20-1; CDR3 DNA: TGCAGTGCTAGGGTTCTAGTTAGCATTCAGTACTTC; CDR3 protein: CSARVLVSIQYF
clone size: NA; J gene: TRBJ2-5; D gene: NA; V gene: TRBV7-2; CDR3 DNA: TGTGCCAGCAGCTTAGGGACTTTGCGGGAGACCCAGTACTTC; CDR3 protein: CASSLGTLRETQYF
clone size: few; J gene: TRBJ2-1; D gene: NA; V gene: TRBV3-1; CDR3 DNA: TGTGCCAGCAGCCAAGATGGGAACAATGAGCAGTTCTTC; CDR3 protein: CASSQDGNNEQFF
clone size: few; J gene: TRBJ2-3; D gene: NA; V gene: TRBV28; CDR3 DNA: TGTGCCAGCAGTCCCCCCCTCATGGCAGGGTCAGATACGCAGTATTTT; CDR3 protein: CASSPPLMAGSDTQYF
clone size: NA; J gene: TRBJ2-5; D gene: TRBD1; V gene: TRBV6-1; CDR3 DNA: TGTGCCAGCAGTGGCCGGGACAGGGTAGGAGAGACCCAGTACTTC; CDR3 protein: CASSGRDRVGETQYF
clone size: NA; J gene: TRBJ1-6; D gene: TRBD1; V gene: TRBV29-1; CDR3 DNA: TGCAGCGCGCAGGGGGCCTATAATTCACCCCTCCACTTT; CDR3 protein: CSAQGAYNSPLHF
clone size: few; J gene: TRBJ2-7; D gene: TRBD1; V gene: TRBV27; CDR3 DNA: TGTGCCAGCAGCCGCAAGGGACAGGGGGCTTACGAGCAGTACTTC; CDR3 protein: CASSRKGQGAYEQYF
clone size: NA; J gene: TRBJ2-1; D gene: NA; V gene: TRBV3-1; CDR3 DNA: TGTGCCAGCAGCCACAGTCCTTTTCGGAGCTCCTACAATGAGCAGTTCTTC; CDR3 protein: CASSHSPFRSSYNEQFF
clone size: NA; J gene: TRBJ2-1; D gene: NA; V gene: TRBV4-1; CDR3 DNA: TGCGCCAGCAGCCCTCGCCTGACTTCTTCATTATACAATGAGCGGTTCTTC; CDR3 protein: CASSPRLTSSLYNERFF
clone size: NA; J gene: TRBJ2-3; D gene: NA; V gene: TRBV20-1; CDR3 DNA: TGCAGTGCTAGGGAACAGGGAGGCACAGATACGCAGTATTTT; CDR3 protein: CSAREQGGTDTQYF
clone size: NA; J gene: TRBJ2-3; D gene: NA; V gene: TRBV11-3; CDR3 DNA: TGTGCCAGCAGCTTACGAGGGATCAACACAGATACGCAGTATTTT; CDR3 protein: CASSLRGINTDTQYF
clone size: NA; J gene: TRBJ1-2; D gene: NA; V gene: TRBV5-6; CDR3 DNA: TGTGCCAGCAGCCCGAGAGCAGGGAACTATGGCTACACCTTC; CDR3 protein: CASSPRAGNYGYTF
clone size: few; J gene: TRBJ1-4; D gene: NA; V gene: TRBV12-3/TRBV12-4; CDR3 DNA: TGTGCCAGCAGTGTAAGAGGGGAGGAACTGTTTTTT; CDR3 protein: CASSVRGEELFF
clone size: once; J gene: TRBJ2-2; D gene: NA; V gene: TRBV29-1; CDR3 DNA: TGCAGCGTTACAAGGGGGGTGACCGGGGAGCTGTTTTTT; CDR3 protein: CSVTRGVTGELFF
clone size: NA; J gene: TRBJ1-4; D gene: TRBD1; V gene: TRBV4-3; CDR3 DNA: TGCGCCAGCAGCCAACCGCCCCCGGGACAGGGGGCTGAAAAACTGTTTTTT; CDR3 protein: CASSQPPPGQGAEKLFF
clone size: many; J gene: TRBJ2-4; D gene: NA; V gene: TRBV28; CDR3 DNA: TGTGCCAGCAGCGCAAAGTCCCGGGACTCGTATTTAGCCAAAAACATTCAGTACTTC; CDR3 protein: CASSAKSRDSYLAKNIQYF
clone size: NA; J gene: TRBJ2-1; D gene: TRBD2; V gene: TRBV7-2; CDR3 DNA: TGTGCCAGCAGCTCGACACTAGCGGGGAAAAACAATGGGCAGTTCTTC; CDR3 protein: CASSSTLAGKNNGQFF
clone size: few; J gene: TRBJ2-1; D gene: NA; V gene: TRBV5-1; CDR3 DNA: TGCGCCAGCAGCTTGCCACCGGGACTTTACAATGAGCAGTTCTTC; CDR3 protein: CASSLPPGLYNEQFF